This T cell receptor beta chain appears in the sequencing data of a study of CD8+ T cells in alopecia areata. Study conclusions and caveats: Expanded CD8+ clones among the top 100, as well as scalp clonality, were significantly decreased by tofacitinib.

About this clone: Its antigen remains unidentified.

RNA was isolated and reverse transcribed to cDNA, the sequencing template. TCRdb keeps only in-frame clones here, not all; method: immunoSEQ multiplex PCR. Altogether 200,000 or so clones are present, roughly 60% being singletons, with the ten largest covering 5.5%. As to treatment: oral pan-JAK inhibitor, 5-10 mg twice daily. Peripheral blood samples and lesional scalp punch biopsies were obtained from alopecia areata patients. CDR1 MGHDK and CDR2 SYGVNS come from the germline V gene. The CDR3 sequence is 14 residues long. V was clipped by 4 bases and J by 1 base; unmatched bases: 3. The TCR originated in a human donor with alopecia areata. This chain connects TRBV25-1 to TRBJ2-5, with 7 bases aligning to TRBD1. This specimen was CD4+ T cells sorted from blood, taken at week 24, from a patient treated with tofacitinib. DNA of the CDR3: TGTGCCAGCAGTGGACGGACAGGCCAAGAGACCCAGTACTTC. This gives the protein CASSGRTGQETQYF.